Sequencing of this T cell receptor beta chain was carried out in a study of regulatory T cells in long-lasting Graves disease. Isolated PBMC RNA provided the starting material for the TCR library. TCRdb called the reads again in MiXCR, with one record for every CDR3 protein. This table holds fewer than 950 distinct CDR3 sequences, over 65% found once. The ends lost 4 bases at V and 0 bases at J; junction bases unmatched: 8. This CDR3 has 18 residues. Germline CDR1 is MNHEY and CDR2 is SVGAGI. This chain connects TRBV6-5 to TRBJ1-5, with 11 bases lining up with TRBD1. This receptor was identified in a woman younger than 35 with Graves disease. Specimen: peripheral blood mononuclear cells (PBMCs), collected with antithyroid drug treatment, in newly diagnosed or persistent Graves disease (not recorded which). The DNA for the CDR3 is TGTGCCAGCAGTTCAGGGACAGGGGGAGATTATAGCAATCAGCCCCAGCATTTT. Translation gives CASSSGTGGDYSNQPQHF.